A selection of T cell receptor beta chains follows, all from one sample in a study of blood T cell repertoires in COVID-19. Method: immunoSEQ multiplex PCR; TCRdb's copy keeps in-frame clones and lacks some. The table lists about 160,000 clones, 60% to 85% of them singletons. The material sequenced was peripheral blood. The receptors were sampled from a man aged 55 to 70 with acute or convalescent COVID-19. The CDR3 runs from the conserved cysteine through the conserved F or W. A D gene is named only where the DNA matches it firmly. Clone size appears in some rows only: once, few, many, or a class for an expanded clone.

D gene	V gene	clone size	J gene	CDR3 DNA	CDR3 protein
-	TRBV19	-	TRBJ1-5	TGTGCCAGTAGTATAGCAGGCTACAATCAGCCCCAGCATTTT	CASSIAGYNQPQHF
-	TRBV7-9	-	TRBJ1-2	TGTGCCAGCAGCTTACCCGGGACATCCTATGGCTACACCTTC	CASSLPGTSYGYTF
-	TRBV4-3	-	TRBJ1-1	TGCGCCAGCAGCCAGACCGTAAGGGGCGCGGGAAACACTGAAGCTTTCTTT	CASSQTVRGAGNTEAFF
-	TRBV14	-	TRBJ2-7	TGTGCCAGCAGCAAATTATTCCCGACAGGAGACTACGAGCAGTACTTC	CASSKLFPTGDYEQYF
TRBD1	TRBV27	-	TRBJ1-1	TGTGCCAGCAGTCCCACAGGGGGGACTGAAGCTTTCTTT	CASSPTGGTEAFF
-	TRBV6-6	-	TRBJ1-1	TGTGCCAGCAGTTACCGAGGGCCTCTGAACACTGAAGCTTTCTTT	CASSYRGPLNTEAFF
TRBD2	TRBV28	-	TRBJ2-1	TGTGCCAGCAGTTTACACGGGACTAGCGGGGGCTACAATGAGCAGTTCTTC	CASSLHGTSGGYNEQFF
-	TRBV9	-	TRBJ2-3	TGTGCCAGCAGCGTAGACAGTACTGTCACAGATACGCAGTATTTT	CASSVDSTVTDTQYF
TRBD1	TRBV7-2	once	TRBJ2-5	TGTGCCAGCAGAAGGAAGACAGGGAGTGCGGAGACCCAGTACTTC	CASRRKTGSAETQYF
TRBD1	TRBV30	-	TRBJ1-6	TGTGCCTTACAAGGGACAGACTATTCACCCCTCCACTTT	CALQGTDYSPLHF
-	TRBV6-4	-	TRBJ1-5	TGTGCCAGCAGCGGGGAAAGCAATCAGCCCCAGCATTTT	CASSGESNQPQHF
-	TRBV3-1/TRBV3-2	many	TRBJ1-1	TGTGCCAGCAGCCAACACTATGAAGCTTTCTTT	CASSQHYEAFF
TRBD2	TRBV29-1	-	TRBJ2-2	TGCAGCGTTGAATGGGTAGCGGGGGGGAGCACCGGGGAGCTGTTTTTT	CSVEWVAGGSTGELFF
TRBD1	TRBV7-3	-	TRBJ1-1	TGTGCCAGCAGCCCGACCGGGACAGGCGGCACTGAAGCTTTCTTT	CASSPTGTGGTEAFF
-	TRBV5-6	-	TRBJ1-2	TGTGCCAGCAGCTTCGGTCTGGGCGGCTACACCTTC	CASSFGLGGYTF
-	TRBV6-2/TRBV6-3	few	TRBJ1-5	TGTGCCAGCAGTTACTCGCAGGAGGATCAGCCCCAGCATTTT	CASSYSQEDQPQHF
-	TRBV6-2/TRBV6-3	-	TRBJ2-6	TGTGCCAGCACCCCGTCGGGGGTCCTCGCTGGGGCCAACGTCCTGACTTTC	CASTPSGVLAGANVLTF
-	TRBV19	-	TRBJ1-5	TGTGCCACTCAGGGTTACAATCAGCCCCAGCATTTT	CATQGYNQPQHF
-	TRBV27	-	TRBJ1-4	TGTGCCAGCAGTTTACGTTCAGGGGTTGTTGAAAAACTGTTTTTT	CASSLRSGVVEKLFF
-	TRBV7-9	-	TRBJ2-7	TGTGCCAGCAGCCCTTCCTACGAGCAGTACTTC	CASSPSYEQYF
TRBD1	TRBV9	-	TRBJ2-7	TGTGCCAGCAGCGTAGCTACAGGGGGCTACGAGCAGTACTTC	CASSVATGGYEQYF
-	TRBV7-3	many	TRBJ2-3	TGTGCCAGTCATCCGGGAGACTCAGATACGCAGTATTTT	CASHPGDSDTQYF
-	TRBV18	-	TRBJ2-5	TGTGCCAGCTCACCAGGGCAGCTTCAGGAGACCCAGTACTTC	CASSPGQLQETQYF